The present entry profiles one T cell receptor beta chain with its context. Authors' analysis steps: Quantification of nucleated cells was approximated via reference gene primer amplification. The protocol was immunoSEQ multiplex PCR, while the TCRdb copy is restricted to in-frame clones and leaves out a portion. That table supplies the V and J calls and clone size; D and trimming were determined from the DNA. The table lists 300,000 to 400,000 clones, around 87% of them singletons, with roughly 0.97% in the top ten. These data come from a study of blood T cell repertoires in COVID-19. Across the study: PBMCs, B-cell-depleted T cells, or T cells provided the cDNA or gDNA that made up the material.

The TCR was taken from a woman in her twenties or thirties with acute COVID-19. Sequences were obtained from PBMCs or T cells enriched from blood (not recorded which).

CDR3 DNA sequence: TGCGCCAGCAGCCCGCGACAGGGCTATAATTCACCCCTCCACTTT. Its protein is CASSPRQGYNSPLHF. The rearrangement joins TRBV4-1 to TRBJ1-6, with 7 bases that match TRBD1. V lost 4 bases and J lost 3; bases outside the gene matches: 3. The CDR3 spans 15 residues. The germline V gene has CDR1 MGHRA and CDR2 YSYEKL.